The 19 T cell receptor beta chains below were found in one sample sequenced in a study of tumor-infiltrating lymphocytes in primary liver carcinoma. Reverse transcription of around 500 ng total RNA with a constant-region primer produced TCR beta cDNA. ARM-PCR was slightly modified, and three nested multiplex PCR rounds with it gave rise to the TCR beta libraries. Two initial PCR rounds of roughly 10 cycles each paired TRBV1-TRBV30 forward primers with a C-beta reverse primer. TCRdb reprocessed the multiplex PCR reads with MiXCR, giving one entry per CDR3 protein. The profile shows about 120,000 distinct CDR3 sequences, around 70% of them singletons. The study co-extracted DNA and RNA from roughly 20-30 mg of unsorted bulk tissue. Material: tumor-adjacent normal liver tissue. The receptors were gathered from a woman between 55 and 75 years old with primary liver carcinoma and hepatitis B virus infection.

This clonotype was recorded many times. The junction does not match germline at one end; this may be a read error. The chain is built from TRBV6-2 or TRBV6-3 and TRBJ2-1; TRBD2 aligns across 8 bases. The length of the CDR3 is 15 residues. Germline V gene lookup returns CDR1 MNHEY and CDR2 SVGEGT. CDR3 in DNA: TGTGCCAGCAGTCCCGACTGGCGGGGGGACAATGAGCAGTCCTTC. Translating gives CASSPDWRGDNEQSF.

As to this clonotype: One end of the junction is discordant with germline, which a read error may explain. The V call is TRBV11-2, the J call TRBJ2-5, with unresolved D. The germline CDR1 and CDR2 sequences are SGHAT and FQNNGV. The CDR3 contains 11 residues. The CDR3 nucleotides are TGTGGCAGCAGCTTAGCAGAGACACAGTACTTC. Protein sequence: CGSSLAETQYF.

The CDR3 is CASSLQGGSYNEQFF. For the CDR3, the DNA is TGTGCCAGCTCACTGCAGGGAGGATCCTACAATGAGCAGTTCTTC. This chain joins TRBV18 and TRBJ2-1, with D possibly being TRBD2 (6 bases). Per germline, CDR1 KGHSH and CDR2 LQKENI. V lost 4 bases to trimming and J lost 1 base, with 11 bases between them. There are 15 residues in the CDR3.

The rearrangement uses TRBV12-3 or TRBV12-4 and TRBJ2-7, with D uncertain. This CDR3 has 16 amino acids. Trimming took off 5 bases at V and 6 bases at J, with 23 bases between the two ends. CDR3 protein: CASSVVSGTSTCEQYF. The CDR3 DNA sequence: TGTGCCAGCAGTGTAGTATCCGGCACGTCAACCTGCGAGCAGTACTTC.

This clonotype was counted many times. The V and J genes are TRBV29-1 and TRBJ2-5; no clear D. The CDR3 loop spans 14 amino acids. Germline loops: CDR1 SQVTM, CDR2 ANQGSEA. The V end lost 0 bases, the J end lost 5 bases, and 13 bases lay between the germline ends. The CDR3 is CSVEDPASPETQYF. In nucleotides, the CDR3 is TGCAGCGTTGAAGATCCGGCTTCTCCCGAGACCCAGTACTTC.

Concerning this clonotype: A read error may be the cause here, since a much bigger clone is one base away. The rearrangement joins TRBV28 to TRBJ2-7; D uncertain. Trimming stripped 6 bases from V and 2 bases from J, with 8 bases between. The CDR3 loop spans 12 amino acids. Germline loops: CDR1 MDHEN, CDR2 SYDVKM. For the CDR3, the DNA is TGTGCCAGCAGACAACGTCCCTACGAGCAGTACTTC. Protein: CASRQRPYEQYF.

This chain links TRBV4-2 with TRBJ2-2; D is perhaps TRBD2 (6 bases). The germline V gene encodes CDR1 LGHNA and CDR2 YNFKEQ. The V gene lost 7 bases and the J gene lost 1 base, with 13 bases spanning the gap. The CDR3 covers 15 residues. For the CDR3, the DNA is TGTGCCAGCACCCTGGGGACTGGGAACACCGGGGAGCTGTTTTTT. As protein: CASTLGTGNTGELFF.

This clonotype has ten or more counts. The J gene is TRBJ1-5, the V gene TRBV5-1; D call uncertain. The CDR3 sequence is 14 residues long. Germline values: CDR1 SGHRS, CDR2 YFSETQ. Trimming removed 4 bases at V and 2 bases at J, with 10 bases between. CDR3 sequence: CASSEGGGNQPQHF. The CDR3 DNA reads as TGCGCCAGCAGCGAAGGAGGTGGCAATCAGCCCCAGCATTTT.

This clonotype came up once. One end of the junction is discordant with germline, which a read error may explain. The chain employs TRBV6-5 and TRBJ2-7, with 8 bases identical to TRBD2. In germline, CDR1 is MNHEY, CDR2 SVGAGI. The CDR3 has 12 residues. The CDR3 is CAERLANYKQYF. The CDR3 DNA reads as TGTGCAGAGAGACTAGCGAACTACAAGCAATACTTC.

Points on this clonotype: It may be a read error: a sequence one base away is much more abundant. Without the conserved terminal phenylalanine or tryptophan, this CDR3 likely stems from a read error. This rearrangement joins TRBV5-1 to TRBJ2-3; 8 bases match TRBD2. The length of the CDR3 is 13 residues. The V gene end was trimmed by 3 bases and the J gene end by 6 bases; junction bases not matched to a gene: 3. Per germline, CDR1 SGHRS and CDR2 YFSETQ. Here the CDR3 DNA reads TGCGCCAGCAGCTGGGCGGGGGGCGATACGCAGTATATT. It yields the protein CASSWAGGDTQYI.

Note on this clonotype: A much larger clone lies one base from this, so it may be a read error. The chain links TRBV5-1 to TRBJ2-7; D possibly uses TRBD1 or TRBD2 (6 bases each). Trimming took off 1 base at V and 5 bases at J, with 22 bases between the two ends. The CDR3 sequence is 17 residues long. Germline V gene lookup returns CDR1 SGHRS and CDR2 YFSETQ. The CDR3 region is CASSLRWGAQSTDEQYF. CDR3 bases: TGCGCCAGCAGCTTGAGGTGGGGGGCCCAGTCGACGGACGAGCAGTACTTC.

Concerning this clonotype itself: One end of the junction varies from germline; a read error may be responsible. The V call is TRBV29-1, the J call TRBJ2-6, with a tentative D call TRBD2 (6 bases). Germline V gives CDR1 SQVTM, CDR2 ANQGSEA. This CDR3 contains 16 residues. The CDR3 loop reads CSVEDPRGRGVNVMTF. CDR3 nucleotide sequence: TGCAGCGTTGAAGATCCTCGGGGGAGAGGGGTCAACGTCATGACTTTC.

To note about this clonotype: An end of the junction does not agree with germline; a read error may underlie this. The rearrangement uses TRBV5-1 and TRBJ2-3, with 10 nucleotides matching TRBD2. CDR3 length equals 16 residues. Germline CDR1 reads SGHRS; CDR2 reads YFSETQ. CDR3: CATSGMLAGGTDTQYF. In DNA form, the CDR3 reads TGCGCCACCAGCGGGATGCTAGCGGGGGGCACAGATACGCAGTATTTT.

The chain is built from TRBV7-2 and TRBJ2-1; D may correspond to TRBD1 or TRBD2 (7 bases each). This CDR3 spans 16 amino acids. The V gene lost 0 bases and the J gene lost 11 bases, with 20 bases spanning the gap. CDR1 and CDR2 from the germline V gene are SGHTA and FQGNSA. The DNA of the CDR3 is TGTGCCAGCAGCTTAGCGGCCGTGGCAGGGGGGGATAAGCAGTTCTTC. It yields the protein CASSLAAVAGGDKQFF.

Comments on this clonotype: At one boundary the junction diverges from the germline segment, which might be a read error. The chain is built from TRBV12-3 or TRBV12-4 and TRBJ2-1, with 9 bases lining up with TRBD2. This CDR3 contains 14 residues. This CDR3 is CASSLVGGGRAAAF. The CDR3 coding sequence is TGTGCCAGCAGTTTAGTGGGGGGCGGGAGGGCCGCGGCCTTC.

Remarks on this clonotype: Possible read error: a much larger clone is one base away. V gene TRBV28 combines with J gene TRBJ2-1; unclear D gene. The V gene lost 8 bases and the J gene lost 2 bases, with 10 bases spanning the gap. The CDR3 runs to 13 residues. Germline CDR1 is MDHEN and CDR2 is SYDVKM. DNA for the CDR3: TGTGCCAGCGGAACCGGGCCCTACAATGAGCAGTTCTTC. Residues: CASGTGPYNEQFF.

Worth noting for this clonotype: One base away lies a much larger clone, so this may be a sequencing read error. J is TRBJ2-3 and V is TRBV5-1; 10 nucleotides line up with TRBD2. Trimming at V came to 4 bases and at J to 1 base, leaving 21 bases not matched to a gene. The CDR3 contains 21 residues. Germline CDR1 SGHRS, CDR2 YFSETQ. The CDR3 spells CASSPNPSGRAGTRCTDTQYF. In nucleotides, the CDR3 is TGCGCCAGCAGCCCGAACCCCAGCGGGAGGGCCGGGACGCGATGCACAGATACGCAGTATTTT.

A remark on this clonotype: The junction and the germline gene differ at one end; a read error may be behind it. The chain employs TRBV30 and TRBJ2-2, with D possibly matching TRBD1 (6 bases). This CDR3 contains 17 residues. The germline gives CDR1 GTSNPN, CDR2 SVGIG (reference sequence). As DNA, the CDR3 is TGTACCTGGAGACCACAGGGAAAGGTTAAAATCGTCGGGGAGCTGTTTTTT. It codes for CTWRPQGKVKIVGELFF.

This clonotype was found once. A junction end diverges from the germline sequence, so it may reflect a read error. The V call is TRBV11-2, the J call TRBJ2-7; either TRBD1 or TRBD2 may supply D (5 bases each). Per germline, CDR1 SGHAT and CDR2 FQNNGV. The CDR3 contains 14 residues. The CDR3 here is CDSNWDGPSYEQYF. As DNA, the CDR3 is TGTGACAGCAACTGGGACGGACCTTCCTACGAGCAGTACTTC.